The rows below give T cell receptor beta chains drawn from one sample of a study of metastatic and nonmetastatic thyroid tumors. Through MiXCR, TCRdb re-clonotyped the PCR reads. Among over 8,500 clones listed, approximately 30% were seen once. The sample consisted of adjacent normal tissue. These receptors all come from a female donor with papillary thyroid cancer or a benign thyroid nodule (not recorded which). Some clones in this sample may be carry-over from other donors' samples. Both conserved end residues are part of each CDR3. Each record gives: clone size, D gene, J gene, V gene, CDR3 protein, CDR3 DNA. D genes are given only for firm matches. A clone size is listed for some rows: how often the clone was seen (once, few, many), or a class if it is expanded.

abundance: -
d_gene: -
j_gene: TRBJ1-2
v_gene: TRBV19
CDR3aa: CASSDLDEGTHYGYTF
CDR3nt: TGTGCCAGTAGTGATCTGGACGAAGGTACGCACTATGGCTACACCTTC

abundance: -
d_gene: -
j_gene: TRBJ1-2
v_gene: TRBV5-4
CDR3aa: CASSPGQKLYGYTF
CDR3nt: TGTGCCAGCAGCCCCGGACAGAAACTCTATGGCTACACCTTC

abundance: -
d_gene: -
j_gene: TRBJ1-2
v_gene: TRBV6-1
CDR3aa: CASTLREGRGWTF
CDR3nt: TGTGCCAGCACGTTAAGGGAGGGCAGGGGCTGGACCTTC

abundance: -
d_gene: TRBD2
j_gene: TRBJ2-7
v_gene: TRBV4-1
CDR3aa: CASSQDRASAGESYEQRF
CDR3nt: TGCGCCAGCAGCCAAGATCGCGCTAGCGCGGGAGAATCCTACGAGCAGCGCTTC

abundance: few
d_gene: -
j_gene: TRBJ2-3
v_gene: TRBV12-3/TRBV12-4
CDR3aa: CASSVDTQYF
CDR3nt: TGTGCCAGCAGTGTAGATACGCAGTATTTT

abundance: -
d_gene: -
j_gene: TRBJ2-3
v_gene: TRBV11-2
CDR3aa: CASSLGELLTSTDTQYF
CDR3nt: TGTGCCAGCAGCTTAGGGGAACTCCTTACTAGCACAGATACGCAGTATTTT

abundance: -
d_gene: -
j_gene: TRBJ2-2
v_gene: TRBV2
CDR3aa: CASTGYLSTGELFF
CDR3nt: TGTGCCAGCACGGGGTACCTTAGCACCGGGGAGCTGTTTTTT

abundance: -
d_gene: -
j_gene: TRBJ1-1
v_gene: TRBV7-3
CDR3aa: CASSLEPMNTEAFF
CDR3nt: TGTGCCAGCAGCTTGGAGCCCATGAACACTGAAGCTTTCTTT

abundance: -
d_gene: TRBD1
j_gene: TRBJ1-6
v_gene: TRBV7-9
CDR3aa: CASSPQGGRFLPLHF
CDR3nt: TGTGCCAGCAGCCCACAGGGGGGGAGATTCCTGCCCCTCCACTTT

abundance: -
d_gene: TRBD1
j_gene: TRBJ2-7
v_gene: TRBV15
CDR3aa: CATSITPGQGLNEQYF
CDR3nt: TGTGCCACCAGCATCACTCCGGGACAGGGTCTAAACGAGCAGTACTTC

abundance: -
d_gene: -
j_gene: TRBJ2-1
v_gene: TRBV11-2
CDR3aa: CASSRLGGGHNEQFF
CDR3nt: TGTGCCAGCAGCCGGTTGGGGGGCGGCCACAATGAGCAGTTCTTC

abundance: -
d_gene: -
j_gene: TRBJ1-3
v_gene: TRBV6-1
CDR3aa: CASSESRIGNTIYF
CDR3nt: TGTGCCAGCAGTGAATCGAGGATCGGAAACACCATATATTTT

abundance: -
d_gene: TRBD2
j_gene: TRBJ2-3
v_gene: TRBV20-1
CDR3aa: CSARGGRSSGSTDTQYF
CDR3nt: TGCAGTGCTAGGGGGGGGCGGTCTAGCGGGAGCACAGATACGCAGTATTTT

abundance: -
d_gene: -
j_gene: TRBJ2-2
v_gene: TRBV19
CDR3aa: CASSIQSNTGELFF
CDR3nt: TGTGCCAGTAGTATTCAGTCGAACACCGGGGAGCTGTTTTTT